The 15 T cell receptor beta chains listed next were all sequenced from one sample in a study of response to subunit inactivated influenza vaccine. A single record per CDR3 protein comes from TCRdb applying MiXCR to the RT-PCR reads. The table records more than 500,000 distinct CDR3 sequences, 11% of them present only once. These data were likewise used in another study, on T cells expressing NK-cell markers. That work contributes: Synthesis of TCR beta cDNA relied on 5'RACE template switching carrying UMIs.

The source was PBMCs from blood, collected on the day of vaccination. These receptor sequences come from a man between 45 and 60 years old who received an inactivated influenza vaccine.

This clonotype showed up many times. Mismatch with germline at one junction end may stem from a read error. This chain joins TRBV5-1 and TRBJ2-1; tentatively, D is TRBD2 (5 bases). Germline V CDR1 and CDR2: SGHRS, YFSETQ. This CDR3 is built from 16 residues. CDR3 sequence reads: CASSLGPGSSYNEQFF. CDR3 DNA sequence: TGTGCCAGCAGTTTAGGACCTGGGAGCTCCTACAATGAGCAGTTCTTC.

This clonotype was counted between two and nine times. The J gene is TRBJ1-1, the V gene TRBV4-1, with D perhaps matching TRBD1 (6 bases). Trimming left V 2 bases short and J 1 base short, with 11 bases between. The CDR3 contains 15 residues. Germline values: CDR1 MGHRA, CDR2 YSYEKL. The CDR3 loop is CASSQRGGGNTEAFF. CDR3 DNA sequence: TGCGCCAGCAGCCAAAGAGGGGGAGGGAACACTGAAGCTTTCTTT.

This clonotype was seen more than once but under ten times. The chain has TRBV27 and TRBJ1-5; weak D call: TRBD1 (5 bases). The V and J ends lost 0 bases and 7 bases respectively, with 13 bases between them. The length of the CDR3 is 15 residues. From germline, CDR1 is MNHEY and CDR2 SMNVEV (reference sequence). The chain's CDR3 is CASSLSGRVRQPQHF. The CDR3 DNA reads TGTGCCAGCAGTTTATCCGGCAGGGTGCGGCAGCCCCAGCATTTT.

This clonotype was seen a handful of times. The chain has TRBV3-1 and TRBJ1-4; TRBD1 might be the D (6 bases). Trimming pared 0 bases from V and 3 bases from J, leaving 8 bases between. The CDR3 runs to 15 residues. The germline gives CDR1 LGHDT, CDR2 YNNKEL (reference sequence). The CDR3 coding sequence is TGTGCCAGCAGCCAAGACCCAGGGGCTAATGAAAAACTGTTTTTT. Translating gives CASSQDPGANEKLFF. Drawing the rest from reference TRBV3-1 and TRBJ1-4, the complete variable domain is DTAVSQTPKYLVTQMGNDKSIKCEQNLGHDTMYWYKQDSKKFLKIMFSYNNKELIINETVPNRFSPKSPDKAHLNLHINSLELGDSAVYFCASSQDPGANEKLFFGSGTQLSVL.

In this sample, this clonotype turned up a few times. V gene TRBV4-3 combines with J gene TRBJ2-7, with D possibly matching TRBD2 (6 bases). Trimming shortened V by 1 base and J by 0 bases, and 10 bases separated the two germline ends. The germline V gene has CDR1 LGHNA and CDR2 YSLEER. The CDR3 consists of 15 residues. CDR3: CASSQAAGPSYEQYF. In nucleotides, the CDR3 is TGCGCCAGCAGCCAAGCGGCGGGACCCTCCTACGAGCAGTACTTC.

This clonotype was detected a few times. This chain uses TRBV7-2 with TRBJ2-1; TRBD2 agrees at 12 bases. This CDR3 spans 20 amino acids. With V trimmed by 1 base and J by 2 bases, 12 bases remained unmatched. The germline gives CDR1 SGHTA, CDR2 FQGNSA. The DNA for the CDR3 is TGTGCCAGCAGCTTAGGGCTTCCACTAGCGGGAGGTGATGCCTACAATGAGCAGTTCTTC. It encodes CASSLGLPLAGGDAYNEQFF.

The V and J genes are TRBV12-3 or TRBV12-4 and TRBJ2-3, with D possibly being TRBD1 (5 bases). V was trimmed by 3 bases and J by 2 bases, leaving 12 bases between them. This CDR3 comprises 15 residues. The CDR3 protein is CASSLSRTLTDTQYF. In DNA form, the CDR3 reads TGTGCCAGCAGTTTGTCCAGGACACTCACAGATACGCAGTATTTT.

About this clonotype: This could be a read error, since a much larger clone is one nucleotide away. This chain uses TRBV6-2 or TRBV6-3 with TRBJ1-2; no clear D gene. The CDR3 runs to 13 residues. Germline lookup yields CDR1 MNHEY and CDR2 SVGEGT. The CDR3 DNA reads as TGTGTCAGCAGTTACAGTGAGACCTATGGCTACACCTTC. Encoded protein: CVSSYSETYGYTF.

This sequence joins TRBV28 and TRBJ1-1, with D tentatively TRBD1 (5 bases). In germline, CDR1 is MDHEN, CDR2 SYDVKM. The V end lost 8 bases, the J end lost 6 bases, and 16 bases lay between the germline ends. The CDR3 consists of 13 residues. This CDR3 reads CASGSAGRAEAFF. The CDR3 DNA is TGTGCCAGCGGCAGTGCAGGGAGGGCTGAAGCTTTCTTT.

The chain couples TRBV25-1 to TRBJ2-2; D perhaps matches TRBD1 (7 bases). This CDR3 contains 15 residues. Germline V gene data show CDR1 as MGHDK and CDR2 as SYGVNS. V lost 4 bases, J lost 3 bases, and 12 bases lay in between. CDR3 protein: CASSGGDSHTGELFF. The CDR3 DNA reads as TGTGCCAGCAGTGGGGGGGACAGCCACACCGGGGAGCTGTTTTTT.

This clonotype was recorded a few times. The rearrangement links TRBV20-1 to TRBJ2-1; D not certain. This CDR3 contains 13 residues. CDR1 and CDR2 (germline): DFQATT, SNEGSKA (reference sequence). V lost 1 base and J 5 bases, leaving 9 bases between the germline ends. CDR3 sequence reads: CSARAGSHNEQFF. CDR3 DNA: TGCAGTGCTAGAGCAGGTAGCCACAATGAGCAGTTCTTC.

The chain joins TRBV27 to TRBJ1-5; 11 bases are a match to TRBD1. The germline V gene has CDR1 MNHEY and CDR2 SMNVEV (reference sequence). The CDR3 is 16 residues long. V was clipped by 7 bases and J by 7 bases; unmatched bases: 12. CDR3 sequence (DNA): TGTGCCAGCAAAAAAACCGGGACAGGGGGTGGACAGCCCCAGCATTTT. Translated, it gives CASKKTGTGGGQPQHF.

In this sample, this clonotype turned up a few times. The V call is TRBV12-3 or TRBV12-4, the J call TRBJ2-3; no firm D call. With 3 bases removed from V and 4 bases from J, the gap between germline ends came to 11 bases. This CDR3 contains 14 residues. CDR3 region: CASSLIGGPDTQYF. The CDR3 DNA sequence: TGTGCCAGCAGTTTGATCGGCGGTCCAGATACGCAGTATTTT.

The rearrangement uses TRBV7-3 and TRBJ2-3, with D hard to call. The CDR3 runs to 13 residues. Trimming took off 2 bases at V and 5 bases at J, with 8 bases between the two ends. Germline V gene data show CDR1 as SGHTA and CDR2 as FQGTGA. The CDR3 spells CASSLSVLDTQYF. The CDR3 region has the DNA TGTGCCAGCAGCTTATCGGTGTTAGATACGCAGTATTTT.

This clonotype was picked up a small number of times. This chain connects TRBV5-4 to TRBJ2-5; possibly TRBD1 for D (6 bases). Germline loops: CDR1 SGHNT, CDR2 YYREEE (reference sequence). This CDR3 has 15 amino acids. V lost 1 base and J lost 3, with 13 bases in between. CDR3 nucleotide sequence: TGTGCCAGCAGCTTGAAGGGACACTTCAAAGAGACCCAGTACTTC. Translated: CASSLKGHFKETQYF.